The entry below gives a single TCR beta chain sequence along with its context. The data originate from a study of blood T cell repertoires in COVID-19. Study-wide context: COVID-19 samples collected from the United States, Italy and Spain covered acute and convalescent phases. PBMCs, B-cell-depleted T cells, or T cells were the source of the cDNA or gDNA that made up the material.

In the authors' methods: Reference gene primers were amplified, and this amplification served to estimate nucleated cell counts. TCRdb's table, derived via immunoSEQ multiplex PCR, lists solely in-frame clones and lacks some. The V and J calls and clone size are taken from that table; D and trimming were inferred from the DNA. There are 52,000 or so clones in the sample; 90% to 95% occur only once, and 3.5% to 5% lies in the top ten. Trimming removed 5 bases at V and 2 bases at J, with 22 bases between. The CDR3 runs 17 residues. Germline V CDR1 and CDR2: SGHVS, FNYEAQ. This TCR was recovered from a man over 45 with acute or convalescent COVID-19. What was sequenced was peripheral blood. The V gene is TRBV7-6, the J gene TRBJ2-7; no definite D call. This CDR3 is CASSPTAYPTDPYEQYF. Written as DNA, the CDR3 is TGTGCCAGCAGCCCTACGGCCTATCCCACAGACCCCTACGAGCAGTACTTC.